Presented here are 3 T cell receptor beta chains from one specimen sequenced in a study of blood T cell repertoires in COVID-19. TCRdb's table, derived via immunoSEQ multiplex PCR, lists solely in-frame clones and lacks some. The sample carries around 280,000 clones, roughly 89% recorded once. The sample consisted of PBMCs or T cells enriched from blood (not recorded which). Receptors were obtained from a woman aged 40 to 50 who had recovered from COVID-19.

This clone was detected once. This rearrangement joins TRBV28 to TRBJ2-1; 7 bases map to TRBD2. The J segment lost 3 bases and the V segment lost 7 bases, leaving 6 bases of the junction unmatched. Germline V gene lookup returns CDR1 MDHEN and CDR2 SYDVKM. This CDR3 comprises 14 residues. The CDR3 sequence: CASTYLADYNEQFF. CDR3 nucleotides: TGTGCCAGCACATATCTAGCGGACTACAATGAGCAGTTCTTC.

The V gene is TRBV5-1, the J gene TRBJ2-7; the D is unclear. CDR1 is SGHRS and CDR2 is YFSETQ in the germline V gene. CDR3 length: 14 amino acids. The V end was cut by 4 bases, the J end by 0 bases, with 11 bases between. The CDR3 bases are TGCGCCAGCAGCGGTGTCGATAGCTCCTACGAGCAGTACTTC. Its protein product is CASSGVDSSYEQYF.

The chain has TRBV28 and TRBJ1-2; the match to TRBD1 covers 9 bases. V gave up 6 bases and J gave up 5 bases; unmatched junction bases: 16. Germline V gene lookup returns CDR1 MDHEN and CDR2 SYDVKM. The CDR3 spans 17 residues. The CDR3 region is CASSRGEVRDRAYGYTF. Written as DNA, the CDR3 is TGTGCCAGCAGCCGGGGGGAGGTTCGGGACAGGGCTTATGGCTACACCTTC.